The 16 T cell receptor beta chains below come from one sample, sequenced in a study of glioma-infiltrating T cells after dendritic cell vaccination. Libraries were prepared by immunoSEQ multiplex PCR; TCRdb keeps only in-frame clonotypes and omits some of them. The sample carries tens of thousands of clones, roughly 91% recorded once. The time point is: after dendritic cell vaccination, including at tumor progression/relapse. The sample in question was blood, obtained after dendritic cell vaccination. The source of these receptors is a human donor with glioblastoma.

The chain recombines TRBV13 with TRBJ1-1, with 8 bases that match TRBD1. J was trimmed by 1 base and V by 3 bases; bases with no gene match: 1. The CDR3 is 14 residues long. The V gene's germline CDR1 is PRHDT and CDR2 FYEKMQ (reference sequence). CDR3 nucleotides: TGTGCCAGCAGCTTCCAGGGGGCGAACACTGAAGCTTTCTTT. Its translation: CASSFQGANTEAFF.

The rearrangement joins TRBV5-5 to TRBJ1-5; perhaps TRBD1 as D (5 bases). The ends were cut back, 5 bases at V and 3 bases at J, with 6 bases in the middle. The CDR3 runs 12 residues. CDR1 and CDR2 from the germline V gene are SGHKS and YYEKEE (reference sequence). The CDR3 protein is CASRQVNQPQHF. In DNA form, the CDR3 reads TGTGCCAGCAGACAGGTCAATCAGCCCCAGCATTTT.

This chain joins TRBV4-3 and TRBJ1-1, with D perhaps TRBD1 (6 bases). Germline V gives CDR1 LGHNA, CDR2 YSLEER. The length of the CDR3 is 14 residues. Deletions cut 5 bases from V and 4 bases from J, with 14 bases between. This chain's CDR3 is CASSAHQGSTEAFF. The DNA for the CDR3 is TGCGCCAGCAGCGCCCACCAGGGGAGCACTGAAGCTTTCTTT.

The V call is TRBV15, the J call TRBJ1-2; D is perhaps TRBD1 (5 bases). Trimming took 11 bases from V and 1 from J, leaving 20 bases between them. Germline V gene data show CDR1 as LNHNV and CDR2 as YYDKDF (reference sequence). This CDR3 has 15 residues. CDR3 protein: CAVGGDVFVNYGYTF. The DNA for the CDR3 is TGTGCCGTGGGGGGGGATGTTTTCGTTAACTATGGCTACACCTTC. Full variable domain (missing parts from reference TRBV15 and TRBJ1-2): DAMVIQNPRYQVTQFGKPVTLSCSQTLNHNVMYWYQQKSSQAPKLLFHYYDKDFNNEADTPDNFQSRRPNTSFCFLDIRSPGLGDTAMYLCAVGGDVFVNYGYTFGSGTRLTVV.

The chain couples TRBV30 to TRBJ1-1; D might be TRBD1 (5 bases). V was cut by 0 bases and J by 1 base, with 9 bases left in between. The germline V gene has CDR1 GTSNPN and CDR2 SVGIG (reference sequence). CDR3 length equals 14 residues. This CDR3 reads CAWSVRQWNTEAFF. In nucleotides, the CDR3 is TGTGCCTGGAGTGTAAGACAGTGGAACACTGAAGCTTTCTTT.

This clone was seen only once. One junction end does not reproduce the germline sequence, and a read error may be involved. J is TRBJ2-7 and V is TRBV19; tentatively, D is TRBD2 (6 bases). The CDR3 covers 15 residues. Germline assignment: CDR1 LNHDA and CDR2 SQIVND (reference sequence). The CDR3 is CASSIAPGGTYEQYF. The CDR3 DNA reads TGTGCCAGTAGTATAGCCCCCGGAGGGACCTATGAGCAGTACTTC.

The chain carries TRBV6-1 and TRBJ1-3, with D maybe TRBD1 (5 bases). In germline, CDR1 is MNHNS, CDR2 SASEGT. This CDR3 region has 14 residues. V lost 7 bases and J lost 0, with 10 bases in between. The CDR3 coding sequence is TGTGCCAGCACCCGCGGGACCTCTGGAAACACCATATATTTT. Translating it yields CASTRGTSGNTIYF.

In its sample, this clone was seen a few times. The chain joins TRBV7-9 to TRBJ2-7, with 7 nucleotides matching TRBD1. V was pared by 5 bases and J by 3 bases, with 4 bases of the junction left unmatched. CDR1 and CDR2 from the germline V gene are SEHNR and FQNEAQ (reference sequence). The CDR3 is 13 amino acids. The CDR3 DNA is TGTGCCAGCAGCCGACAGGGAAACTACGAGCAGTACTTC. Encoded protein: CASSRQGNYEQYF.

The chain is built from TRBV5-1 and TRBJ1-1; D might be TRBD1 (5 bases). The CDR3 has 14 amino acids. V lost 0 bases to trimming and J lost 3 bases, with 9 bases between them. Germline V gene data show CDR1 as SGHRS and CDR2 as YFSETQ. Here the CDR3 DNA reads TGCGCCAGCAGCTTGGAGGGGTCCCACACTGAAGCTTTCTTT. The encoded protein is CASSLEGSHTEAFF. The entire variable domain, with the rest obtained from reference TRBV5-1 and TRBJ1-1, is as follows: KAGVTQTPRYLIKTRGQQVTLSCSPISGHRSVSWYQQTPGQGLQFLFEYFSETQRNKGNFPGRFSGRQFSNSRSEMNVSTLELGDSALYLCASSLEGSHTEAFFGQGTRLTVV.

V usage is TRBV6-5 and J usage is TRBJ2-3; a weak D match, TRBD2 (6 bases). V lost 4 bases and J lost 4, with 15 bases in between. The CDR3 is 15 amino acids. Germline loops: CDR1 MNHEY, CDR2 SVGAGI. Here the CDR3 reads CASSFGGRGADTQYF. DNA for the CDR3: TGTGCCAGCAGTTTCGGAGGGAGAGGGGCAGATACGCAGTATTTT.

This sequence joins TRBV11-2 and TRBJ2-1; D is unclear. Trimming cost V 0 bases and J 4 bases, with 7 bases left between them. The V gene's germline CDR1 is SGHAT and CDR2 FQNNGV. The CDR3 is 14 amino acids. For the CDR3, the DNA is TGTGCCAGCAGCTTAGATTTTTCGTACAATGAGCAGTTCTTC. It codes for CASSLDFSYNEQFF.

The chain couples TRBV7-2 to TRBJ1-5; 7 positions agree with TRBD1. The CDR3 runs 14 residues. CDR1 is SGHTA, CDR2 FQGNSA, per germline. V trimming: 5 bases; J trimming: 7 bases; junction bases outside the gene matches: 8. CDR3 region: CASSPRTGRQPQHF. For the CDR3, the DNA is TGTGCCAGCAGCCCCCGGACAGGTCGCCAGCCCCAGCATTTT.

V is TRBV19 and J is TRBJ1-2; perhaps TRBD1 as D (6 bases). The germline V and J ends were trimmed by 8 bases and 4 bases, with 11 bases remaining between them. The CDR3 length is 12 residues. Germline CDR1 is LNHDA and CDR2 is SQIVND (reference sequence). DNA of the CDR3: TGTGCCAGTGGTGGACAGCTCTATGGCTACACCTTC. Protein: CASGGQLYGYTF.

The chain recombines TRBV18 with TRBJ2-7; tentatively, D is TRBD1 (5 bases). Germline CDR1 reads KGHSH; CDR2 reads LQKENI. V lost 3 bases and J lost 3, with 6 bases in between. This CDR3 has 12 residues. CDR3 DNA sequence: TGTGCCAGCTCACCCGACAGCTACGAGCAGTACTTC. Protein sequence: CASSPDSYEQYF.

This chain uses TRBV19 with TRBJ2-3; 10 bases are shared with TRBD1. CDR1 is LNHDA and CDR2 is SQIVND in the germline V gene (reference sequence). V gave up 6 bases and J gave up 6 bases; unmatched junction bases: 9. The CDR3 has 15 residues. The chain's CDR3 is CASRRGTGDADTQYF. The DNA for the CDR3 is TGTGCCAGTAGGAGGGGGACAGGGGACGCCGATACGCAGTATTTT.

The chain joins TRBV7-9 to TRBJ1-1; D is undetermined. CDR1 is SEHNR and CDR2 is FQNEAQ in the germline V gene (reference sequence). This CDR3 is 16 amino acids long. V gave up 3 bases and J gave up 3 bases, with 17 bases separating them. CDR3 protein: CASSFPGGSHDTEAFF. CDR3 in DNA: TGTGCCAGCAGCTTCCCCGGAGGGTCTCACGACACTGAAGCTTTCTTT.